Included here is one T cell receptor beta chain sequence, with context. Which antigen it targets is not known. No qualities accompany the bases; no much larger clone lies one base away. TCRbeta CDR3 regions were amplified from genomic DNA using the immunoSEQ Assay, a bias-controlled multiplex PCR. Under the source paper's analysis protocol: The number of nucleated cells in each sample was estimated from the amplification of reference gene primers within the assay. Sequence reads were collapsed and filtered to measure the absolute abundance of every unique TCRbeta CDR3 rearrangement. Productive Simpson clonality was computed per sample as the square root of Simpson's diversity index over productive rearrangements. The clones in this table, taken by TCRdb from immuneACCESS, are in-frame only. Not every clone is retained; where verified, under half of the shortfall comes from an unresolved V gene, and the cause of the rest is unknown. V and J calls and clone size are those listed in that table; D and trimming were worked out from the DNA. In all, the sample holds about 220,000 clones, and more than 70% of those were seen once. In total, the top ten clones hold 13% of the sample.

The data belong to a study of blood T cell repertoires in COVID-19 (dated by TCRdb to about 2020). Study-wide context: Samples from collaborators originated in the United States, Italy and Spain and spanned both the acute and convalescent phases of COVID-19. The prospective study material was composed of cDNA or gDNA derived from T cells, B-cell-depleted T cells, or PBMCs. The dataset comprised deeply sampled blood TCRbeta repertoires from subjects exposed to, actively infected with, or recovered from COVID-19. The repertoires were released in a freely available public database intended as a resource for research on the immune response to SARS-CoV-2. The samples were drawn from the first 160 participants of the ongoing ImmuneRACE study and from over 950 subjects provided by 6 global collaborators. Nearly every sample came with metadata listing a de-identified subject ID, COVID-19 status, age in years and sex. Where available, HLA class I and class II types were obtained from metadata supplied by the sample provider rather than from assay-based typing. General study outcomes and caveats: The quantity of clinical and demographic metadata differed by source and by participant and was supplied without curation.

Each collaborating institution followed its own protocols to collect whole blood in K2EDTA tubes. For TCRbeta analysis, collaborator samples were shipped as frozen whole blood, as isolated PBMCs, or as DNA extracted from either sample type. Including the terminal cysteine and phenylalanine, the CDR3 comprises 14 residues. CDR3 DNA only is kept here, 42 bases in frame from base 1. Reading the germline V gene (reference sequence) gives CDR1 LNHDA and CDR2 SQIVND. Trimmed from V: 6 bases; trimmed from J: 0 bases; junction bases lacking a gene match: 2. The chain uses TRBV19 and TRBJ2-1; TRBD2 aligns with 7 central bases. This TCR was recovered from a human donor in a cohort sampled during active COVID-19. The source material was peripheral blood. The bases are TGTGCCAGTAGCCAGCGGGACTCCTACAATGAGCAGTTCTTC. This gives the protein CASSQRDSYNEQFF. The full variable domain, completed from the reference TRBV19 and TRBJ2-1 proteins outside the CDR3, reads DGGITQSPKYLFRKEGQNVTLSCEQNLNHDAMYWYRQDPGQGLRLIYYSQIVNDFQKGDIAEGYSVSREKKESFPLTVTSAQKNPTAFYLCASSQRDSYNEQFFGPGTRLTVL.